Listed here are 30 T cell receptor beta chains from one sample, sequenced in a study of cytomegalovirus exposure and HLA in healthy donors. Researchers ran the PCR with 60 Vbeta and 13 Jbeta primers. Repertoires were generated with immunoSEQ multiplex PCR, while TCRdb's copy carries only in-frame clones and drops some. The table lists around 160,000 clones, about 75% of them singletons. Sequenced input: PBMCs. The receptors derive from a man aged 45-65 years in good health and CMV-seropositive.

V gene TRBV29-1 combines with J gene TRBJ2-3; D gene unclear. Trimming cost V 4 bases and J 1 base, with 3 bases left between them. The CDR3 has 11 amino acids. The germline gives CDR1 SQVTM, CDR2 ANQGSEA. The CDR3 region is CSVAGTDTQYF. The CDR3, as DNA: TGCAGCGTTGCGGGCACAGATACGCAGTATTTT.

This chain links TRBV4-1 with TRBJ1-5, with D unresolved. In germline, CDR1 is MGHRA, CDR2 YSYEKL. The V end was cut by 0 bases, the J end by 6 bases, with 9 bases between. The CDR3 contains 14 residues. This CDR3 is CASSQDLTVQPQHF. The CDR3, as DNA: TGCGCCAGCAGCCAAGATCTTACTGTTCAGCCCCAGCATTTT.

V usage is TRBV29-1 and J usage is TRBJ2-5; 7 bases are a match to TRBD1. V gave up 4 bases and J gave up 3 bases; unmatched junction bases: 8. CDR3 length: 14 residues. The germline V gene has CDR1 SQVTM and CDR2 ANQGSEA. The CDR3 protein is CSVVREQGKETQYF. CDR3 nucleotides: TGCAGCGTTGTAAGGGAACAGGGGAAAGAGACCCAGTACTTC.

The chain recombines TRBV2 with TRBJ2-3; 12 bases fit TRBD2. This CDR3 contains 18 residues. Trimming cost V 4 bases and J 3 bases; bases outside gene matches: 11. Germline assignment: CDR1 SNHLY and CDR2 FYNNEI. CDR3 region: CASSATGLGLAGTDTQYF. The CDR3 coding sequence is TGTGCCAGCAGTGCGACAGGGCTAGGACTAGCGGGGACAGATACGCAGTATTTT.

This rearrangement joins TRBV7-3 to TRBJ2-7, with D possibly TRBD1 on 5 matching bases. The germline V and J ends were trimmed by 3 bases and 4 bases, with 28 bases remaining between them. The CDR3 runs to 19 residues. Germline V CDR1 and CDR2: SGHTA, FQGTGA. Written as DNA, the CDR3 is TGTGCCAGCAGCTTCTTCGACGGGCCAGGGATACGACTGTTATACGAGCAGTACTTC. This encodes CASSFFDGPGIRLLYEQYF.

The chain uses TRBV7-9 and TRBJ2-6; TRBD1 might be the D (5 bases). V was trimmed by 6 bases and J by 0 bases, leaving 18 bases between them. Germline values: CDR1 SEHNR, CDR2 FQNEAQ (reference sequence). This CDR3 contains 18 residues. CDR3 DNA sequence: TGTGCCAGCAGTTCTGGGTGGGCAGGGAACTCTGGGGCCAACGTCCTGACTTTC. It codes for CASSSGWAGNSGANVLTF.

This clone came up once. The rearrangement links TRBV10-3 to TRBJ1-3, with 9 bases matching TRBD1. Germline CDR1 reads ENHRY; CDR2 reads SYGVKD. The CDR3 loop spans 15 amino acids. J gave up 3 bases and V 6 bases, and 6 bases lay outside the gene matches. The CDR3 nucleotides read TGTGCCATCAGCGGCGGACAGGGGAGTGGAAACACCATATATTTT. Its translation is CAISGGQGSGNTIYF.

The chain has TRBV28 and TRBJ2-2; the match to TRBD1 covers 8 bases. Germline V gives CDR1 MDHEN, CDR2 SYDVKM. Trimming removed 0 bases from V and 3 bases from J; junction bases left unmatched: 9. The CDR3 is made up of 18 amino acids. CDR3 protein: CASSLWDRVPGDTGELFF. For the CDR3, the DNA is TGTGCCAGCAGTTTATGGGACAGGGTACCCGGGGACACCGGGGAGCTGTTTTTT.

This chain connects TRBV10-1 to TRBJ2-2, with TRBD1 identical over 7 bases. Germline lookup yields CDR1 WNHNN and CDR2 SYGVQD (reference sequence). CDR3 size: 16 residues. J lost 7 bases, V lost 3 bases, and 11 bases had no gene match. Written as DNA, the CDR3 is TGCGCCAGCAGTGAACAGGGGTACCGTACTTGCGGGGAGCTGTTTTTT. As protein: CASSEQGYRTCGELFF.

The chain has TRBV6-6 and TRBJ2-3, with 8 bases identical to TRBD1. The CDR3 sequence is 14 residues long. V trimming: 6 bases; J trimming: 3 bases; junction bases outside the gene matches: 5. Looked up from germline, CDR1 is MNHNY and CDR2 is SVGAGI (reference sequence). CDR3 in amino acids: CASRAGGSTDTQYF. The CDR3 region has the DNA TGTGCCAGCAGGGCAGGGGGCTCGACAGATACGCAGTATTTT.

This clone was seen a single time. The chain is built from TRBV9 and TRBJ2-1, with D unresolved. CDR1 is SGDLS, CDR2 YYNGEE, per germline. V dropped 1 base and J dropped 0 bases, with 14 bases sitting between them. CDR3 length equals 17 residues. CDR3 in DNA: TGTGCCAGCAGCGTATCCCCCCGACTTAGCTCCTACAATGAGCAGTTCTTC. It yields the protein CASSVSPRLSSYNEQFF.

This chain uses TRBV9 with TRBJ1-1; D is unresolved. V dropped 0 bases and J dropped 2 bases, with 17 bases sitting between them. This CDR3 region has 17 residues. Germline lookup yields CDR1 SGDLS and CDR2 YYNGEE. DNA of the CDR3: TGTGCCAGCAGCGTAGATGACCGCGGGCAGCTCAACACTGAAGCTTTCTTT. Encoded protein: CASSVDDRGQLNTEAFF.

The chain links TRBV28 to TRBJ1-4, with 7 bases matching TRBD1. CDR3 size: 14 residues. Germline lookup yields CDR1 MDHEN and CDR2 SYDVKM. The CDR3 loop is CASGTVATNEKLFF. For the CDR3, the DNA is TGTGCTTCCGGGACAGTCGCAACTAATGAAAAACTGTTTTTT.

This chain links TRBV28 with TRBJ2-1; possibly TRBD1 for D (6 bases). CDR1 is MDHEN and CDR2 is SYDVKM in the germline V gene. Between the trimmed V and J ends, which lost 4 bases and 6 bases, there was a span of 13 bases. The CDR3 loop spans 14 amino acids. CDR3 nucleotides: TGTGCCAGCAGTTACCGGGACACCCGCAATGAGCAGTTCTTC. Translating gives CASSYRDTRNEQFF.

This chain links TRBV11-2 with TRBJ2-7; D is unresolved. V gave up 0 bases and J gave up 2 bases, with 2 bases separating them. The CDR3 length is 12 residues. Germline V CDR1 and CDR2: SGHAT, FQNNGV. CDR3 sequence (DNA): TGTGCCAGCAGCTTAGATACCTACGAGCAGTACTTC. It yields the protein CASSLDTYEQYF.

Only one count was recorded for this clone. This CDR3 is CASSPPATNEQFF. The CDR3 bases are TGTGCCAGCTCACCACCGGCAACCAATGAGCAGTTCTTC. The chain employs TRBV18 and TRBJ2-1; D gene ambiguous. The germline CDR1 and CDR2 sequences are KGHSH and LQKENI. Trimming took off 0 bases at V and 6 bases at J, with 6 bases between the two ends. This CDR3 comprises 13 residues.

The CDR3 sequence: CASSSELHSGDTQYF. The DNA for the CDR3 is TGTGCCAGCAGCTCGGAACTTCACAGTGGGGATACGCAGTATTTT. This chain uses TRBV5-4 with TRBJ2-3; D remains unclear. V was cut by 3 bases and J by 6 bases, with 17 bases left in between. The CDR3 runs 15 residues. Germline lookup yields CDR1 SGHNT and CDR2 YYREEE (reference sequence).

This clone was observed a handful of times. V is TRBV7-7 and J is TRBJ2-1; the match to TRBD2 covers 14 bases. The CDR3 spans 17 residues. Germline trimming cut 4 bases from V and 4 bases from J; bases unmatched to any gene: 6. CDR1 is SSHAT, CDR2 FNYEAQ, per germline (reference sequence). The CDR3 region has the DNA TGTGCCAGCAGCTCCGGGACTAGCGGGGGCCTATACAATGAGCAGTTCTTC. Protein: CASSSGTSGGLYNEQFF.

This clone was seen a single time. This sequence joins TRBV13 and TRBJ2-3; a weak D match, TRBD1 (6 bases). Germline CDR1 reads PRHDT; CDR2 reads FYEKMQ (reference sequence). Deletions cut 1 base from V and 0 bases from J, with 11 bases between. The CDR3 is 16 residues long. CDR3 sequence: CASSLVAGESTDTQYF. The CDR3, as DNA: TGTGCCAGCAGCTTAGTGGCAGGGGAAAGCACAGATACGCAGTATTTT.

The CDR3 DNA is TGTGCCAGCAGCTTGCGGGGAAACTCTGGAAACACCATATATTTT. Protein: CASSLRGNSGNTIYF. The J gene is TRBJ1-3, the V gene TRBV5-6; no reliable D call. In germline, CDR1 is SGHDT, CDR2 YYEEEE. This CDR3 has 15 residues. V was shortened by 1 base and J by 0 bases, with 8 bases between the two germline ends.

The chain combines TRBV9 with TRBJ2-5; 8 nucleotides match TRBD2. Germline V gives CDR1 SGDLS, CDR2 YYNGEE. J was trimmed by 1 base and V by 0 bases; bases with no gene match: 5. The CDR3 spans 16 residues. The CDR3 loop reads CASSVGGGLLQETQYF. The CDR3 DNA reads TGTGCCAGCAGCGTAGGCGGGGGGTTACTCCAAGAGACCCAGTACTTC. The full variable domain, its missing parts supplied by reference TRBV9 and TRBJ2-5, is DSGVTQTPKHLITATGQRVTLRCSPRSGDLSVYWYQQSLDQGLQFLIQYYNGEERAKGNILERFSAQQFPDLHSELNLSSLELGDSALYFCASSVGGGLLQETQYFGPGTRLLVL.

This clone showed up just a few times. J is TRBJ1-1 and V is TRBV28; 9 nucleotides line up with TRBD1. With V trimmed by 0 bases and J by 5 bases, 7 bases remained unmatched. The CDR3 extends over 16 amino acids. Germline V CDR1 and CDR2: MDHEN, SYDVKM. The CDR3 protein is CASSLWRGQGSTEAFF. Here the CDR3 DNA reads TGTGCCAGCAGTTTATGGAGAGGACAGGGGAGTACTGAAGCTTTCTTT.

A few counts support this clone. The CDR3, as DNA: TGTGCCAGCAGCTTTATTCTTGCGGACTATGGCTACACCTTC. Residues: CASSFILADYGYTF. The V gene is TRBV5-6, the J gene TRBJ1-2; the D is unclear. There are 14 residues in the CDR3. Trimming took 2 bases from V and 3 from J, leaving 11 bases between them. The germline gives CDR1 SGHDT, CDR2 YYEEEE.

This clone has a count of ten or more. The rearrangement links TRBV6-1 to TRBJ1-5; D is unclear. Germline loops: CDR1 MNHNS, CDR2 SASEGT. Trimming left V 3 bases short and J 0 bases short, with 12 bases between. The CDR3 spans 16 residues. CDR3 in amino acids: CASSEFEAYSNQPQHF. CDR3 bases: TGTGCCAGCAGTGAGTTTGAAGCTTATAGCAATCAGCCCCAGCATTTT.

The rearrangement uses TRBV28 and TRBJ1-2; 7 bases map to TRBD1. The CDR3 has 14 residues. V lost 3 bases to trimming and J lost 3 bases; unmatched junction nucleotides: 4. In germline, CDR1 is MDHEN, CDR2 SYDVKM. CDR3 amino acids: CASSFGRGDYGYTF. CDR3 sequence (DNA): TGTGCCAGCAGTTTCGGCAGGGGGGACTATGGCTACACCTTC.

This clone was detected once. This chain links TRBV4-3 with TRBJ2-1; tentative D call: TRBD1 (6 bases). Trimming cost V 3 bases and J 0 bases, with 12 bases left between them. Germline values: CDR1 LGHNA, CDR2 YSLEER. The CDR3 consists of 16 residues. The CDR3 bases are TGCGCCAGCAGCCATGAGGGACACAACTCCTACAATGAGCAGTTCTTC. It encodes CASSHEGHNSYNEQFF.

V usage is TRBV6-6 and J usage is TRBJ2-7, with TRBD1 matching 12 bases. The CDR3 extends over 14 amino acids. Trimming cost V 4 bases and J 7 bases; bases outside gene matches: 5. CDR1 is MNHNY and CDR2 is SVGAGI in the germline V gene (reference sequence). CDR3 DNA sequence: TGTGCCAGCAGTTCGGGACAGGGGGCGAATGAGCAGTACTTC. Translating gives CASSSGQGANEQYF.

The V call is TRBV11-2, the J call TRBJ2-3; D possibly corresponds to TRBD1 (5 bases). The CDR3 is made up of 18 amino acids. The V gene's germline CDR1 is SGHAT and CDR2 FQNNGV. V shed 0 bases and J shed 2 bases, with 18 bases lying between them. CDR3 sequence reads: CASSLDAAQGGFTDTQYF. The CDR3 DNA follows: TGTGCCAGCAGCTTAGATGCAGCTCAGGGTGGGTTCACAGATACGCAGTATTTT. Full variable domain (remainder filled in from reference TRBV11-2 and TRBJ2-3): EAGVAQSPRYKIIEKRQSVAFWCNPISGHATLYWYQQILGQGPKLLIQFQNNGVVDDSQLPKDRFSAERLKGVDSTLKIQPAKLEDSAVYLCASSLDAAQGGFTDTQYFGPGTRLTVL.

The chain has TRBV29-1 and TRBJ1-5; tentatively, D is TRBD1 (6 bases). From germline, CDR1 is SQVTM and CDR2 ANQGSEA. The CDR3 loop spans 13 amino acids. V lost 6 bases to trimming and J lost 5 bases, with 14 bases between them. DNA of the CDR3: TGCAGCGTCAGGACAGAGGAGTATCAGCCCCAGCATTTT. As protein: CSVRTEEYQPQHF.

The genes are TRBV9 and TRBJ2-1; no firm D call. Looked up from germline, CDR1 is SGDLS and CDR2 is YYNGEE. This CDR3 spans 15 amino acids. Trimming removed 0 bases from V and 1 base from J, with 8 bases in between. CDR3 DNA: TGTGCCAGCAGCGTAGGAGAGAGGTCCTACAATGAGCAGTTCTTC. Amino acid sequence: CASSVGERSYNEQFF.